The clone carrying this T cell receptor beta chain has only a few counts. Antigen: not known. This CDR3 has 12 residues. Germline-derived CDR1 and CDR2 are SQVTM and ANQGSEA. V was shortened by 6 bases and J by 4 bases, with 9 bases between the two germline ends. After isolation, RNA underwent reverse transcription to generate cDNA as the sequencing template. The table came from immunoSEQ multiplex PCR; TCRdb's copy has only in-frame clones and leaves some out. In the table there are about 150,000 clones, roughly 44% of which are singletons. Individuals with alopecia areata gave both lesional scalp punch biopsies and peripheral blood for collection. From PBMCs, CD4+ and CD8+ T cells were sorted. This sample was taken from a study of CD8+ T cells in alopecia areata. The overall study: Twice daily, treated patients received 5 to 10 mg of oral tofacitinib. Findings and caveats of the study: Normal skin's resident alphabeta T cells are sequenced alongside lesional scalp T cells.

This sequence joins TRBV29-1 and TRBJ2-2; D ambiguous. The specimen sequenced was CD4+ T cells sorted from blood. This clonotype was sampled from a human donor with alopecia areata. Written as DNA, the CDR3 is TGCAGCGTACTCATGGGCACCGGGGAGCTGTTTTTT. Protein sequence: CSVLMGTGELFF.